This T cell receptor (beta chain) was observed in a study of read filtering for tumor transcriptome and immune sequencing (dated by TCRdb to about 2020). Turning to the overall study: The cohort consisted of some 17 male and some 15 female patients, with a mean age of roughly 66 years and an age range of roughly 45 to 80. One main goal was a read-filtering strategy for immune repertoire data, in particular deciding whether clonotypes backed by only one read should be removed. TCR-region mapped reads per sample ranged from about 4.05 to 11 million with IR-seq versus only about 75 to 1,400 with RNA-seq. Using the same bone marrow samples, the study compared TCR repertoires obtained by targeted immune repertoire sequencing with those obtained by bulk whole-transcriptome sequencing. After DNase treatment, whole-transcriptome libraries were prepared using the TruSeq RNA Access Library Prep Kit. By revised international staging, roughly 8 patients were R-ISS I, under 20 were R-ISS II and roughly seven were R-ISS III.

TCR libraries were constructed from roughly 380 ng RNA using the Immunoverse kit, and molecular barcoded adaptors covering alpha/delta and beta/gamma chains were employed. TCR library preparation used the same RNA that went into transcriptome sequencing. An Illumina HiSeq 4000 with 2 x 150 cycles was used to sequence the TCR libraries. Per the source publication's procedure: With MiXCR, TCR reads were aligned to human V, D, J and C references and assembled into CDR3 clonotypes, with quality filtering and error correction included. The tcR package in R was used to analyze clonotype counts and gene usage diversity. For inspection of raw mapping reads, RNA-seq reads were mapped by STAR aligner version 2.5.3a onto GRCh37 of the human genome. To test how sequencing depth affects detected clonotypes, IR-seq fastq files were randomly downsampled with Seqtk 1.3. The public reads were reprocessed in TCRdb via fastp at Q25 and MiXCR, keeping in-frame beta chains. Rows are combined by CDR3 protein, so each entry shows the most common genes and DNA. TCRdb's processing, not the study's, gives the V and J calls here. The sample has some 30,000 distinct CDR3 sequences on record, approximately 17% of them singletons. Around 16% of the sample goes to the ten largest clones.

Points the paper makes about the study in general: In IR-seq, 80% to 85% of clonotypes but 3% to 4% of total reads were represented by single-read clonotypes, whereas in RNA-seq, 65% to 75% of clonotypes and around 40% of reads were represented by single-read clonotypes. The sorted CD138-negative fraction was composed of a mixed bone marrow immune population rather than of purified T cells. The correlation between IR-seq and RNA-seq shared clonotype proportions was increased by removal of single-read clonotypes. IR-seq captured clonotypes at much higher depth and more reliably than RNA-seq, and smaller IR-seq throughput sufficed to identify most shared clonotypes.

At the junction V is shortened by 2 bases and J by 8 bases, with 12 bases in between. CDR1 is given as KGHSH and CDR2 as LQKENI, both from the germline V gene. The CDR3 contains 13 residues, cysteine and phenylalanine counted. Of all the DNA, just the CDR3 is kept, 39 bases in frame from base 1. Every patient had bone marrow sampled at the time of active disease. Ficoll-Hypaque density gradient centrifugation was used to isolate the bone marrow mononuclear cells. Myeloma plasma cells were removed and CD138-negative cells were obtained by negative selection following labeling with CD138 magnetic microbeads on a MACS separator. The purity of the isolated cells was checked by flow cytometry with CD138 antibodies on an Attune NxT. Total RNA was extracted using TRIzol reagent and was quantified on a NanoDrop spectrophotometer. For each patient, paired RNA-seq and IR-seq were run on the CD138-negative bone marrow sample from that patient.

In this sample, this clonotype turned up once. The clone's antigen remains unknown. Base quality data are lacking; no much larger clone is found one base away. A single read is weak support. The sequence derives from a donor at least 40 years old with multiple myeloma. The chain is encoded by TRBV18 joined to TRBJ1-2; a confident D gene designation cannot be given. The sequenced material came from a population of CD138-negative cells sorted from bone marrow. The cell subset or site label here, explained by the study, means: bone marrow mononuclear cells depleted of CD138+ plasma/myeloma cells by negative magnetic selection. The sequenced DNA: TGTGCCAGCTCACCAGAGTTGAAAACCGGCTACACCTTC. Translated, it gives CASSPELKTGYTF.